This T cell receptor (beta chain) was documented in a study of Tregs in tolerant kidney transplant recipients. CDR1 and CDR2 from the germline V gene are MGHRA and YSYEKL. The V and J ends lost 0 bases and 2 bases, in that order; junction bases with no gene match: 10. The CDR3 is 19 amino acids. Related graft donors supplied nonmyeloablative bone marrow transplants, and mixed chimerism was transient. The protocol was immunoSEQ multiplex PCR, while the TCRdb copy is restricted to in-frame clones and leaves out a portion. This sample carries roughly 70,000 clones, around 87% of them seen once, and the ten largest clones take 3.5% to 4%.

This rearrangement joins TRBV4-1 to TRBJ2-3; 11 bases are shared with TRBD2. The sequence came from a human patient who received a combined kidney and bone marrow transplant. Some T cells may possibly be graft donor cells. Source: CD4+ T cells from blood (PBMCs), taken 6 months after the transplant. This chain's CDR3 is CASSQEMGTSGGNTDTQYF. The CDR3 bases are TGCGCCAGCAGCCAAGAAATGGGTACTAGCGGGGGAAACACAGATACGCAGTATTTT.